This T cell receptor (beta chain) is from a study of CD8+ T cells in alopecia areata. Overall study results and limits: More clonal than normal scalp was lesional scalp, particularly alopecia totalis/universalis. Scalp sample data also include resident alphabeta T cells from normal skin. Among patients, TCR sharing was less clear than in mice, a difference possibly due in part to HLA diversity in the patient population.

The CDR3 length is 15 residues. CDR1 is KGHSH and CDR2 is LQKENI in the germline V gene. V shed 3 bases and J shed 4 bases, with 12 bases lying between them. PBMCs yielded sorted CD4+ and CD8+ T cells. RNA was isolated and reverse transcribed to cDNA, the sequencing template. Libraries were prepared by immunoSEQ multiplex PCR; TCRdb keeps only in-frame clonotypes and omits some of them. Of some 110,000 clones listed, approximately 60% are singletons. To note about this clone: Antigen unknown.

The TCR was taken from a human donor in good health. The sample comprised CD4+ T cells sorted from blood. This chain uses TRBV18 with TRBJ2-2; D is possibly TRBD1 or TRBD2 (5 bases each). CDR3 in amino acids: CASSPTGTFTGELFF. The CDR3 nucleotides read TGTGCCAGCTCACCTACGGGGACGTTCACCGGGGAGCTGTTTTTT.